Shown below are 3 T cell receptor beta chains from a single sample sequenced in a study of shared clonotypes between healthy human individuals. The data were produced by immunoSEQ multiplex PCR, yet TCRdb's version contains in-frame clones alone and is incomplete. The sample carries about 1.5 million clones, 98% recorded once. Sample: naive CD4+ T cells sorted from blood. As to subset: CD45RA+ positively selected. The receptor set was obtained from a man younger than 45 in good health.

This chain connects TRBV29-1 to TRBJ2-5, with 7 bases aligning to TRBD2. The CDR3 has 14 residues. J was trimmed by 0 bases and V by 5 bases; bases with no gene match: 6. Germline values: CDR1 SQVTM, CDR2 ANQGSEA. CDR3 residues: CSVPLTSDQETQYF. The CDR3 coding sequence is TGCAGCGTTCCCCTTACTAGCGACCAAGAGACCCAGTACTTC.

As to this clone: The same CDR3 is also encoded by other DNA sequences in this sample. The J gene is TRBJ2-3, the V gene TRBV2; 8 bases map to TRBD2. The germline gives CDR1 SNHLY, CDR2 FYNNEI. CDR3 length: 15 residues. With 2 bases clipped from V and 0 bases from J, the junction kept 1 base outside the gene matches. In DNA, the CDR3 is TGTGCCAGCAGTGAACCTAGCGGGAGCACAGATACGCAGTATTTT. Its translation is CASSEPSGSTDTQYF.

The chain uses TRBV28 and TRBJ2-7, with D possibly called TRBD1 or TRBD2 (6 bases each). The V gene lost 3 bases and the J gene lost 6 bases, with 12 bases spanning the gap. Looked up from germline, CDR1 is MDHEN and CDR2 is SYDVKM. The CDR3 is 13 amino acids. The CDR3 spells CASSLQGTGEQYF. CDR3 coding DNA: TGTGCCAGCAGTTTGCAGGGGACTGGCGAGCAGTACTTC.